This T cell receptor beta chain was recovered during a study of CD4+ T cells in melanoma. Trimming removed 1 base from V and 4 bases from J; junction bases left unmatched: 4. This CDR3 is 15 amino acids long. Germline V CDR1 and CDR2: SGHKS, YYEKEE (reference sequence). Libraries were prepared by immunoSEQ multiplex PCR; TCRdb keeps only in-frame clonotypes and omits some of them. The sample holds roughly 110,000 clones, about 92% seen once. The sequenced material came from peripheral blood. The source of this sequence is a human donor with melanoma. The chain combines TRBV5-5 with TRBJ2-2, with TRBD2 matching over 7 bases. In DNA form, the CDR3 reads TGTGCCAGCAGCTTGACTAGCGCTGCCACCGGGGAGCTGTTTTTT. Protein sequence: CASSLTSAATGELFF.